This T cell receptor beta chain was profiled in a study of CD8 T cells in Susac syndrome. This clonotype was observed a single time. Each Susac syndrome patient had definite or probable disease by recently defined criteria. TEMRA cells were FACS-enriched, with CD8+ and CD4+ T cells isolated negatively. Germline V gene data show CDR1 as GTSNPN and CDR2 as SVGIG (reference sequence). V was pared by 5 bases and J by 4 bases, with 6 bases of the junction left unmatched. The CDR3 sequence is 13 residues long. After extraction with the RNeasy kit, roughly 0.45 to 1 ug of the RNA was reverse transcribed using random hexamers. Coverage of TCR beta CDR3 amplification by immunoSEQ multiplex PCR extended to 54 Vbeta and 13 Jbeta. TCRdb re-called the immunoSEQ multiplex PCR reads through MiXCR, storing one row per CDR3 protein. The sample contains roughly 76,000 distinct CDR3 sequences, approximately 93% of which appear only once.

This chain links TRBV30 with TRBJ2-7; 9 bases agree with TRBD1. Sequencing was done on a sample of CD8+ T cells from PBMCs. This clonotype originated in a human donor with Susac syndrome. The CDR3 sequence: CAWADRGPYEQYF. CDR3 nucleotide sequence: TGTGCCTGGGCGGACAGGGGACCGTACGAGCAGTACTTC.